Listed here is a single T cell receptor beta chain. Its antigen remains unidentified. V gave up 5 bases and J gave up 2 bases, with 11 bases separating them. Per the germline V gene, CDR1 is SGHVS and CDR2 is FQNEAQ. This CDR3 is 14 amino acids long. The sample originates from a study of T-cell memory formation after mild COVID-19. General study results and limits: For contracting clones, CD4+ ones sat mainly in CM and EM, CD8+ in EMRA.

In TCRdb, the 5' RACE reads were re-called with MiXCR into one record per CDR3 protein. The repertoire holds 170,000 or so distinct CDR3 sequences, with roughly 23% as singletons. Sequencing was done on a sample of PBMCs or a T cell subset sorted from them (not recorded which). The TCR was taken from an adult woman who had mild COVID-19 (a few samples of this study predate the infection). Cell type and time point are not known. The gene calls are TRBV7-8 and TRBJ2-3, with D unresolved. The CDR3 sequence is CASSPDSLTDTQYF. As DNA, the CDR3 is TGTGCCAGCAGCCCTGACTCGCTCACAGATACGCAGTATTTT.